Sequencing of this T cell receptor (beta chain) was carried out in a study of cytomegalovirus exposure and HLA in healthy donors. As to this clone: The target antigen is unknown.

In germline, CDR1 is MNHEY, CDR2 SMNVEV (reference sequence). CDR3 size: 13 residues. V lost 3 bases to trimming and J lost 3 bases, with 9 bases between them. With 60 Vbeta and 13 Jbeta primers, the PCR was carried out. Sequencing used immunoSEQ multiplex PCR; TCRdb keeps in-frame clones, though not all of them. This table has 170,000 or so clones, 84% appearing once. General study points: Later on, analysis showed that most CMV-associated TCR beta chains appeared to be HLA-restricted. The likely explanation for a cluster of highly shared sequence variants was sequencing artifact. The study recorded 164 TCR beta chains that were cytomegalovirus-associated.

The chain employs TRBV27 and TRBJ2-7, with D perhaps TRBD1 (5 bases). The TCR was taken from a man aged 18 to 30 in good health and CMV-seronegative. Sequencing was done on a sample of PBMCs. CDR3 in DNA: TGTGCCAGCAGTTTTAAGGGGAACTACGAGCAGTACTTC. Amino acids: CASSFKGNYEQYF.